This TCR beta chain emerged from a study of blood T cells in healthy people across ages. This clonotype was seen a few times. Its specificity is not known. Trimming took 0 bases from V and 5 from J; bases not matched to a gene: 7. Germline lookup yields CDR1 LGHNA and CDR2 YSLEER. The CDR3 is 16 residues long. Whole-study findings and limits: The unsorted PBMCs prevented any conclusive comparison of naive versus antigen-experienced cells.

The donors, healthy Caucasians from Russia, were aged 6 to 90. The second PCR ran about 6 to 12 cycles with a sample-barcoded 5' primer and J-beta primers. The template-switch adaptor was a 5' adaptor with 12 random nucleotides. It tagged each cDNA molecule. In TCRdb, the 5' RACE reads were re-called with MiXCR into one record per CDR3 protein. Of 600,000 to 850,000 distinct CDR3 sequences listed, more than 20% are singletons. This sample was shared with a second study, whose subject was T cells of mothers and their children.

This clonotype was sampled from a boy under 18 in good health. V gene TRBV4-3 combines with J gene TRBJ2-5, with TRBD2 matching 9 bases. The specimen sequenced was blood. In nucleotides, the CDR3 is TGCGCCAGCAGCCAAGATCGGGCTAGCGGGGAGGAGACCCAGTACTTC. Translated, it gives CASSQDRASGEETQYF.